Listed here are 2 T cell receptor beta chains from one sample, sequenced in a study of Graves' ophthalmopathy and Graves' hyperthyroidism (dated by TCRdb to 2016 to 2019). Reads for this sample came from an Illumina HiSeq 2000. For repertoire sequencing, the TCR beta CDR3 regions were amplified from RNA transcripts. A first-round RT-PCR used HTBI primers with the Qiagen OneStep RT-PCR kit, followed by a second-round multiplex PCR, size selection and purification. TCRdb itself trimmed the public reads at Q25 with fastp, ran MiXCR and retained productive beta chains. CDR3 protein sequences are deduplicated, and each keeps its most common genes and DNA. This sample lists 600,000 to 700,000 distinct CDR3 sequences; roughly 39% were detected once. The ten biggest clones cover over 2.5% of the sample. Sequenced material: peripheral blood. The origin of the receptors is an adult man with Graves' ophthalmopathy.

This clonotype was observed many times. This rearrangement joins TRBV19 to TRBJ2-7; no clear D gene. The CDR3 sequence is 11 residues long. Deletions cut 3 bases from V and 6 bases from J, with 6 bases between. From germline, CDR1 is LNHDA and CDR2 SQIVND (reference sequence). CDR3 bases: TGTGCCAGTAGTATGCCCGGCGAGCAGTACTTC. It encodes CASSMPGEQYF.

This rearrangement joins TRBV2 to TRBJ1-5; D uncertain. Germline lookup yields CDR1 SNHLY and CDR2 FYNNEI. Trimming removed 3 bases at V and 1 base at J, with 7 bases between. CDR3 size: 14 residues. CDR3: CASSDGRSNQPQHF. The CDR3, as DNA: TGTGCCAGCAGTGACGGACGGAGCAATCAGCCCCAGCATTTT. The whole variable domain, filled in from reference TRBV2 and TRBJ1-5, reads EPEVTQTPSHQVTQMGQEVILRCVPISNHLYFYWYRQILGQKVEFLVSFYNNEISEKSEIFDDQFSVERPDGSNFTLKIRSTKLEDSAMYFCASSDGRSNQPQHFGDGTRLSIL.